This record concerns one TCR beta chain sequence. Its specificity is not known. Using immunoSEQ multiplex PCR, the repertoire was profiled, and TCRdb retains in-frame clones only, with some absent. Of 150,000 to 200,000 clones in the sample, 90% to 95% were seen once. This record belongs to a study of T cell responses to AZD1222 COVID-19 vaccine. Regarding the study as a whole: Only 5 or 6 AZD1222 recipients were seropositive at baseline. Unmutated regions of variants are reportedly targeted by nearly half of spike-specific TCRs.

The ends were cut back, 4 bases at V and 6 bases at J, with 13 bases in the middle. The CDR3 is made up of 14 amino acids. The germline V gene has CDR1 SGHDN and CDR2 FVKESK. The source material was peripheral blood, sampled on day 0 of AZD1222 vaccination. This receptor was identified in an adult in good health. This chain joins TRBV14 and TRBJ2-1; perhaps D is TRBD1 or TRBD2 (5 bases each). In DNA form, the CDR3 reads TGTGCCAGCAGCCCCCATCGTGGGGGCAATGAGCAGTTCTTC. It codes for CASSPHRGGNEQFF.